This TCR beta chain was found in a study of identical twins (dated by TCRdb to between 2015 and 2016). Concerning the study at large: To test whether fetal clonotypes persist, the study used deep sequencing on TCR alpha and beta repertoires from monozygotic twins, unrelated adults of various ages, and cord blood. To rule out contamination, the twin experiments were replicated at different times with different library preparation protocols. Overall results and qualifications from the work: In monozygotic twins, out-of-frame TCR alpha sharing was systematically underestimated by recombination models, although the models agreed with sharing between unrelated individuals. In beta out-of-frame sequences, excess twin sharing was weaker, because having fewer shared sequences lowered the signal-to-noise ratio. Conclusions relied on cross-sectional statistical analysis, since the same donors could not be followed over many years. Out-of-frame TCR alpha sequences shared between twins showed an excess of low generation-probability sequences compared with coincidental sharing between unrelated individuals. Invariant T cells such as MAIT and iNKT could partly confound zero-insertion analyses, although diverse VJ usage argued against such confounding for most clonotypes. Abundant cord blood beta clonotypes had fewer insertions, young adult naive repertoires showed a similar but weaker trend, and memory repertoires showed no such trend.

The library was produced with 5' RACE. Instrument used: Illumina HiSeq 2000. Template switching added a universal primer binding site, and the final cDNA carried a unique molecular identifier that allowed TCR cDNA molecules to be counted accurately. Specific primers in the conserved constant-segment region were used to synthesize first-strand cDNA for the TCR alpha and beta chains. To control for contamination, every cDNA library carried two barcodes: a SMART-Mk sample barcode plus Illumina barcodes. TruSeq adapter sequences and Illumina sample barcodes were added in two successive PCR steps. Sequencing of the TCR alpha and beta cDNA libraries was done on the Illumina HiSeq platform using custom primers. Regarding the original processing steps: Unique molecular identifiers were extracted from raw reads with MiGEC, and CDR3 positions were determined with MiXCR. For each individual, recombination models were inferred using an EM algorithm with the repgenHMM and IGoR tools. Shared clonotype analysis was performed with the tcR package in R, normalizing sharing by the product of cloneset sizes. Out-of-frame nonproductive sequences were analyzed to study raw recombination free of thymic and clonal selection effects. TCRdb applied fastp at Q25 and MiXCR to the public reads, then kept only in-frame beta chains. One record per CDR3 amino acid sequence lists the most common genes and DNA. TCRdb's processing, not the authors', yielded these V and J calls. The sample table holds 600,000 to 800,000 distinct CDR3 sequences, of which about 20% were seen once. The ten most abundant clones make up roughly 4% of the sample.

Every donor in the study was a healthy Caucasian. The twin cohort comprised three pairs of female monozygotic twins, all aged roughly 18 to 30 years. The RNA used for TCR libraries was isolated from peripheral blood mononuclear cells. Via the germline V gene (reference sequence), CDR1 is LNHNV and CDR2 YYDKDF. From cysteine to phenylalanine, the CDR3 is 15 amino acids long. The read is trimmed to its CDR3 DNA, 45 bases read in frame from base 1. The junction shows trimming of 5 bases on V and 5 bases on J, and the gene matches do not reach 9 bases of it. To note about this clonotype: No antigen is known for it. Base-call qualities are not available, and no considerably larger clone is one nucleotide away.

In addition, the sample was reused for a study of T cells expressing NK-cell markers. That second report states: About 8 donors provided sorted CD3+CD56+NKG2C+, CD3+CD56+NKG2C- and CD3+CD56-NKG2C+ T-cell subsets, whose TCR beta-chain repertoires were profiled. Among the eight sequenced donors, seven were HCMV-seropositive and one was HCMV-seronegative. To restrict sorting to alphabetaTCR-expressing T cells, an anti-gammadeltaTCR antibody was added in several experiments. In roughly six donors, the dominant CD3+CD56+NKG2C+ clonotypes were among the top 10 CD8+ clonotypes and accounted for about 1.0-7.5% of CD8+ T cells. Those dominant clonotypes were again the most abundant among CD3+CD56-NKG2C+ cells in four donors, at about 25-60.1%. Whether the expanded NKG2C-expressing T cell clones were specific for HCMV antigens remained unclear. The eight sequenced donors were randomly selected healthy volunteers, three men and five women. HCMV serostatus was determined by detecting HCMV-specific IgG in serum with a commercial ELISA kit. For roughly six donors, bulk peripheral blood T-cell repertoires were additionally sequenced from unsorted PBMC. Reads were demultiplexed and grouped by UMI with MIGEC, and clonotypes were assembled and quantified with MiTCR. To exclude erroneous sequences, only TCR cDNA sequences supported by at least two reads were retained. The tcR package was used for downstream repertoire analysis, with clonotypes matched between fractions based on CDR3 nucleotide sequence plus V segment. Antigen specificity was annotated against VDJdb with VDJmatch, allowing one amino acid substitution in CDR3.

The TCR was taken from a woman between 18 and 29 years old in good health. The source material was PBMCs. This receptor chain uses TRBV15 and TRBJ2-1; 7 junctional bases match TRBD2. The nucleotides are TGTGCCACCAGCTCTCGTAGCGGGCTTAACAATGAGCAGTTCTTC. This codes for CATSSRSGLNNEQFF.